The entry that follows covers one T cell receptor (beta chain) sequence. These data are taken from a study of blood T cell repertoires in COVID-19. Study overall: From the United States, Italy and Spain came samples of acute and convalescent COVID-19. PBMCs, B-cell-depleted T cells, or T cells provided the cDNA or gDNA that made up the material.

The ends lost 6 bases at V and 6 bases at J; junction bases unmatched: 7. The CDR3 is made up of 14 amino acids. From germline, CDR1 is MNHEY and CDR2 SVGAGI. Per the original methods: Amplifying reference gene primers gave estimates of nucleated cell counts. Libraries were prepared by immunoSEQ multiplex PCR; TCRdb keeps only in-frame clonotypes and omits some of them. V and J calls and clone size are copied from that table; D and trimming were computed from the DNA. The profile shows around 60,000 clones, roughly three quarters of them singletons. The sample comprised peripheral blood. This clonotype was sampled from a human donor in a cohort sampled during active COVID-19. The chain uses TRBV6-5 and TRBJ2-1, with TRBD1 matching 8 bases. The CDR3 nucleotides read TGTGCCAGCAGCGGTTCGACAGGGGTCAATGAGCAGTTCTTC. As protein: CASSGSTGVNEQFF.